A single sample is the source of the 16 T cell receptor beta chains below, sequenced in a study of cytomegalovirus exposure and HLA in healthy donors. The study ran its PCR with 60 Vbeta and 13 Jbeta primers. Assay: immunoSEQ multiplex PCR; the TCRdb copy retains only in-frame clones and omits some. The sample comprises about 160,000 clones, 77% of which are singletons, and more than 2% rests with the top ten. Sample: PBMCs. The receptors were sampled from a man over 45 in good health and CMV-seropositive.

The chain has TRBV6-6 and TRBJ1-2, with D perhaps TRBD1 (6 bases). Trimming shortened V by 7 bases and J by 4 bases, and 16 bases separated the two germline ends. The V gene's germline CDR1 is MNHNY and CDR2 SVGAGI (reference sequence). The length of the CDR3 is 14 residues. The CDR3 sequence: CASTFSGDGYGYTF. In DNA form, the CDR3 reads TGTGCCAGCACCTTCTCAGGGGACGGCTATGGCTACACCTTC.

The CDR3 is CASSQGASNQPQHF. DNA for the CDR3: TGTGCCAGCAGCCAGGGGGCTTCCAATCAGCCCCAGCATTTT. The chain employs TRBV5-5 and TRBJ1-5; 8 bases are shared with TRBD1. The CDR3 sequence is 14 residues long. The V segment lost 4 bases and the J segment 3 bases; nucleotides outside the gene matches: 3. Germline CDR1 and CDR2: SGHKS and YYEKEE (reference sequence).

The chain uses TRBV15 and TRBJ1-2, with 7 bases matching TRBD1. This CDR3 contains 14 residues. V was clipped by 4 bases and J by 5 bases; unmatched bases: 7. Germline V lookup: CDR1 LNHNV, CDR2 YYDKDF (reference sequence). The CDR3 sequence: CATSTETGRYGYTF. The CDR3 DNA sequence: TGTGCCACCAGCACGGAGACAGGGCGTTATGGCTACACCTTC. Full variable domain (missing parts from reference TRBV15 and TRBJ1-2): DAMVIQNPRYQVTQFGKPVTLSCSQTLNHNVMYWYQQKSSQAPKLLFHYYDKDFNNEADTPDNFQSRRPNTSFCFLDIRSPGLGDTAMYLCATSTETGRYGYTFGSGTRLTVV.

CDR3 nucleotide sequence: TGTGCCAGTGGGGGACAGGGTCGAGTGTTTGGCGAAAAACTGTTTTTT. Translating it yields CASGGQGRVFGEKLFF. The chain couples TRBV19 to TRBJ1-4, with 9 positions matching TRBD1. CDR3 length equals 16 residues. The trim removed 8 bases at V and 8 bases at J, leaving 15 bases unmatched. Germline CDR1 LNHDA, CDR2 SQIVND (reference sequence).

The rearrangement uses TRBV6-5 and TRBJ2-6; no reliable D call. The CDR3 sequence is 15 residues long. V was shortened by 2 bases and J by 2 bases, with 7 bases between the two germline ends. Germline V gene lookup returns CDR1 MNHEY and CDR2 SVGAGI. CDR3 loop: CASSYQLTGANVLTF. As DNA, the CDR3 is TGTGCCAGCAGTTACCAACTAACTGGGGCCAACGTCCTGACTTTC.

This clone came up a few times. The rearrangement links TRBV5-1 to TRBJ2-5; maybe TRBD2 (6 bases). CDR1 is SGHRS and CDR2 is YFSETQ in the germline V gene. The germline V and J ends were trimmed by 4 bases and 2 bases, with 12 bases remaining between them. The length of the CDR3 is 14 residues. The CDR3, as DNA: TGCGCCAGCAGCAGTCTTGGGGGGCAAGAGACCCAGTACTTC. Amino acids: CASSSLGGQETQYF.

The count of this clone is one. CDR3 sequence: CASSPTGQLDEKLFF. The CDR3, as DNA: TGTGCCAGCAGCCCGACGGGACAGCTCGATGAAAAACTGTTTTTT. J is TRBJ1-4 and V is TRBV5-6; 7 bases line up with TRBD1. CDR1 SGHDT and CDR2 YYEEEE come from the germline V gene. The CDR3 runs to 15 residues. Trimming took 4 bases from V and 6 from J; bases not matched to a gene: 9.

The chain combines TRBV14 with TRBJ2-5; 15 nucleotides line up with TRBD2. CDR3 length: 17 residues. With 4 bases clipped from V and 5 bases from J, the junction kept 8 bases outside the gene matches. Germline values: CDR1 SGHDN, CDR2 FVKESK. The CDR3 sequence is CASSRGLAGGTTETQYF. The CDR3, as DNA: TGTGCCAGCAGCCGGGGACTAGCGGGGGGTACAACGGAGACCCAGTACTTC.

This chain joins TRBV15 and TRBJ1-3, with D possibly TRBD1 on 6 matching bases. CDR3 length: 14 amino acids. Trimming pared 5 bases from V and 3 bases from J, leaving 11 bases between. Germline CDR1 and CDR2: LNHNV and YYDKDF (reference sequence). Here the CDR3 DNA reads TGTGCCACCAGCGACAGGAGTAGTGGAAACACCATATATTTT. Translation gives CATSDRSSGNTIYF.

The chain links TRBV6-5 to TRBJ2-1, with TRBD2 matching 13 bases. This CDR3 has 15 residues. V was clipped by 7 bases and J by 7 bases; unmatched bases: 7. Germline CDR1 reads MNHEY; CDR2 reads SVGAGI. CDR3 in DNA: TGTGCCAGCACCTCGGGACTAGCGGGGCGGAATGAGCAGTTCTTC. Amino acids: CASTSGLAGRNEQFF.

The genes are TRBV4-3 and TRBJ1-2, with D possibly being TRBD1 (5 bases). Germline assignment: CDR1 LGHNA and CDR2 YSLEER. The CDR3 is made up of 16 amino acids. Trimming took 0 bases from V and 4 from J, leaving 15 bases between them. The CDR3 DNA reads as TGCGCCAGCAGCCAAGATTGGGCGGGGGTTGGCTATGGCTACACCTTC. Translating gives CASSQDWAGVGYGYTF.

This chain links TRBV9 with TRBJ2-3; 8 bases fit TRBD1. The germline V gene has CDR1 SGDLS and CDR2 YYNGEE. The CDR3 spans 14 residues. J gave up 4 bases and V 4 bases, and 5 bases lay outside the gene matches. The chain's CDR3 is CASSPGQVSDTQYF. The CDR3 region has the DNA TGTGCCAGCAGCCCGGGACAGGTCTCAGATACGCAGTATTTT.

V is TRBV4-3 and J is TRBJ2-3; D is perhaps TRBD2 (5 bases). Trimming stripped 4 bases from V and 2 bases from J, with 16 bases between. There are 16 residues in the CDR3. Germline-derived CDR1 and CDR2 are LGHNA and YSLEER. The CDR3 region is CASSRALAQYTDTQYF. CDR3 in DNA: TGCGCCAGCAGCCGAGCCCTAGCCCAGTACACAGATACGCAGTATTTT.

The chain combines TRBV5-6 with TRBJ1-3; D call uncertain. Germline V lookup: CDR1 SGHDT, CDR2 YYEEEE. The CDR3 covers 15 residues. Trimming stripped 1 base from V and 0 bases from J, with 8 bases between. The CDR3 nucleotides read TGTGCCAGCAGCTTGCCAGGAAGCTCTGGAAACACCATATATTTT. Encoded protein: CASSLPGSSGNTIYF.

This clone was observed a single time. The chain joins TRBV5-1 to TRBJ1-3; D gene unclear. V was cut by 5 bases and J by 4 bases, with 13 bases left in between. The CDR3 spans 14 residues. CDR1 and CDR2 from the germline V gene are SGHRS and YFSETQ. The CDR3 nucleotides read TGCGCCAGCAGGGAGGGAAGATCGGGAAACACCATATATTTT. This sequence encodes CASREGRSGNTIYF. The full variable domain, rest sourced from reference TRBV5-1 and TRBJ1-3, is KAGVTQTPRYLIKTRGQQVTLSCSPISGHRSVSWYQQTPGQGLQFLFEYFSETQRNKGNFPGRFSGRQFSNSRSEMNVSTLELGDSALYLCASREGRSGNTIYFGEGSWLTVV.

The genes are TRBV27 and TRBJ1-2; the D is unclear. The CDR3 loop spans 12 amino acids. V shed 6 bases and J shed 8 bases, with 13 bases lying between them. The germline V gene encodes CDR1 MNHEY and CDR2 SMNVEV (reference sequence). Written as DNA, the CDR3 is TGTGCCAGCAGCGACCCCAGAGGCGGCTACACCTTC. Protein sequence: CASSDPRGGYTF.